This is a list of T cell receptor beta chains from one sample in a study of identical twins. TCRdb re-called the 5' RACE reads through MiXCR, storing one row per CDR3 protein. This sample has hundreds of thousands of distinct CDR3 sequences; more than 6.5% occur once, and the top ten carry approximately 2.1%. These data were likewise used in another study, on yellow fever vaccine responses in identical twins.

The material sequenced was memory (CD45RO+) T cells sorted from blood. These TCRs come from a woman aged 18-29 years in good health. The CDR3 runs from the conserved cysteine through the conserved F or W. The order of the fields is J gene, clone size, D gene, V gene, CDR3 protein, CDR3 DNA. The D gene is left open where the match is weak. Part of the rows lack a size; the others show once, few, many or a class for expanded clones.

j_call: TRBJ1-2; clone_size: many; d_call: .; v_call: TRBV5-1; cdr3_aa: CASSLAGSSLANYGYTF; cdr3_nt: TGCGCCAGCAGCTTGGCCGGATCATCTTTAGCTAACTATGGCTACACCTTC
j_call: TRBJ1-2; clone_size: many; d_call: .; v_call: TRBV28; cdr3_aa: CASSLEGYGYTF; cdr3_nt: TGTGCCAGCAGTTTGGAGGGATATGGCTACACCTTC
j_call: TRBJ1-4; clone_size: .; d_call: .; v_call: TRBV16; cdr3_aa: CASSSVGSEKLFF; cdr3_nt: TGTGCCAGCAGTAGTGTTGGAAGTGAAAAACTGTTTTTT
j_call: TRBJ2-4; clone_size: .; d_call: .; v_call: TRBV12-3/TRBV12-4; cdr3_aa: CASSEGGGLRRNIQYF; cdr3_nt: TGTGCCAGCAGTGAAGGGGGGGGCCTCCGGCGAAACATTCAGTACTTC
j_call: TRBJ2-3; clone_size: few; d_call: TRBD2; v_call: TRBV20-1; cdr3_aa: CSARDSAGGADTQYF; cdr3_nt: TGCAGTGCTAGAGATTCAGCGGGGGGGGCAGATACGCAGTATTTT
j_call: TRBJ2-1; clone_size: many; d_call: TRBD2; v_call: TRBV2; cdr3_aa: CASSEISGSVVEQFF; cdr3_nt: TGTGCCAGCAGTGAAATTAGCGGGAGCGTCGTTGAGCAGTTCTTC
j_call: TRBJ2-3; clone_size: .; d_call: .; v_call: TRBV15; cdr3_aa: CATSFGTLDTQYF; cdr3_nt: TGTGCCACCAGCTTCGGTACCCTAGATACGCAGTATTTT
j_call: TRBJ2-7; clone_size: .; d_call: .; v_call: TRBV5-8; cdr3_aa: CASSFPRVQYEQYF; cdr3_nt: TGTGCCAGCAGCTTTCCCAGGGTACAATACGAGCAGTACTTC
j_call: TRBJ1-5; clone_size: .; d_call: .; v_call: TRBV2; cdr3_aa: CASSIENQPQHF; cdr3_nt: TGTGCCAGCAGTATCGAAAATCAGCCCCAGCATTTT
j_call: TRBJ1-3; clone_size: many; d_call: TRBD1; v_call: TRBV10-3; cdr3_aa: CAIVGQVGNTIYF; cdr3_nt: TGTGCCATCGTGGGACAGGTCGGAAACACCATATATTTT
j_call: TRBJ1-2; clone_size: few; d_call: .; v_call: TRBV5-6; cdr3_aa: CASSLSPKANYGYTF; cdr3_nt: TGTGCCAGCAGCTTGTCCCCAAAAGCTAACTATGGCTACACCTTC